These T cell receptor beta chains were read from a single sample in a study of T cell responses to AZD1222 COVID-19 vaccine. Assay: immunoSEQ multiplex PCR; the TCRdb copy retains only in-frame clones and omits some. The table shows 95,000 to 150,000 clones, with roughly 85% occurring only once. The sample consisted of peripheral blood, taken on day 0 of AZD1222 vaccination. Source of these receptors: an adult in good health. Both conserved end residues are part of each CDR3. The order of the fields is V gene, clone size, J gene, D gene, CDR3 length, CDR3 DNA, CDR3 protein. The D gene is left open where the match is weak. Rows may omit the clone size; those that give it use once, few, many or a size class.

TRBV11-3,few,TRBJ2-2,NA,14,TGTGCCAGCAGCATAGGACCTAGCACCGGGGAGCTGTTTTTT,CASSIGPSTGELFF
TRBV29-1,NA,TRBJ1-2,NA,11,TGCAGCGTTGCAGATAACTATGGCTACACCTTC,CSVADNYGYTF
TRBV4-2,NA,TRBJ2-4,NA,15,TGTGCCAGCAGCCAAGCGGGGGCCTGGTTGGGCATTCAGTACTTC,CASSQAGAWLGIQYF
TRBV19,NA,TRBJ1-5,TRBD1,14,TGTGCCAGTAGTGAGGGACAGGGAATCGTGCCCCAGCATTTT,CASSEGQGIVPQHF
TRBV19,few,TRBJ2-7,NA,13,TGTGCCAGTAGTGTGGACAGTGCCCGCGAGCAGTACTTC,CASSVDSAREQYF
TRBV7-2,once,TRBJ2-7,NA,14,TGTGCCAGCAGCTCGCAGGAAGGGATCTACGAGCAGTACTTC,CASSSQEGIYEQYF
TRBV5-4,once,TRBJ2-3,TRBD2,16,TGTGCCAGCAGCTCGTTAGCGGGAGGATACACAGATACGCAGTATTTT,CASSSLAGGYTDTQYF
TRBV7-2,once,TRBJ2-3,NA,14,TGTGCCAGCGGCGGCCTGGATGTTTCAGATACGCAGTATTTT,CASGGLDVSDTQYF
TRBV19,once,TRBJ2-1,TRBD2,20,TGTGCCAGTAGTAAGACGGGGACTAGCGGGGGTGCTAGCTCCTACAATGAGCAGTTCTTC,CASSKTGTSGGASSYNEQFF
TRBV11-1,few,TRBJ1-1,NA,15,TGTGCCAGCAGCTTAGAGGGGGGATCGAACACTGAAGCTTTCTTT,CASSLEGGSNTEAFF
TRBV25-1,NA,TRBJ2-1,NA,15,TGTGCCAGCAGTGAGTTGGGCAGGAGTTACAATGAGCAGTTCTTC,CASSELGRSYNEQFF
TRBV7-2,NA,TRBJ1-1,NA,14,TGTGCCAGCAGCCCGCTTGTTATAAACACTGAAGCTTTCTTT,CASSPLVINTEAFF
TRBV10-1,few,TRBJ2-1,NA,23,NA,CASMGGLAPYNEQFFGPVNEQFF
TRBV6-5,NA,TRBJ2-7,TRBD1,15,TGTGCCAGCAGTAAACGGACAGGGGTCGGGGACGAGCAGTACTTC,CASSKRTGVGDEQYF
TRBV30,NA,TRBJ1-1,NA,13,TGTGCCTGGAGCTTGGGCCAGAACACTGAAGCTTTCTTT,CAWSLGQNTEAFF